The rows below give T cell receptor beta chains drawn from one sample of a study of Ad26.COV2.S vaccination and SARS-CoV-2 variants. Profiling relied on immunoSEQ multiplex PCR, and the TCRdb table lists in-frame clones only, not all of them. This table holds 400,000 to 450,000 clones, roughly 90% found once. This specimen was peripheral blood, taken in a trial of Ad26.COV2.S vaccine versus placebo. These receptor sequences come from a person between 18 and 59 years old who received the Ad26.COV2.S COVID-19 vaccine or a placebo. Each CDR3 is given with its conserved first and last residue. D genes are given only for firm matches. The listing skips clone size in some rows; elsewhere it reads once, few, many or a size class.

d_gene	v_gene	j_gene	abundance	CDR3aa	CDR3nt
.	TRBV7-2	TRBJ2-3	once	CASSPSPVTDTQYF	TGTGCCAGCAGCCCCTCTCCAGTCACAGATACGCAGTATTTT
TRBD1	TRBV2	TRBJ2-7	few	CASTYRGRPNYEQYF	TGTGCCAGCACCTACAGGGGGCGGCCCAACTACGAGCAGTACTTC
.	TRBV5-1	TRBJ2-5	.	CASRTEETQYF	TGCGCCAGCAGAACGGAAGAGACCCAGTACTTC
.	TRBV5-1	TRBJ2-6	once	CASSTFSGANVLTF	TGCGCCAGCAGCACGTTCTCTGGGGCCAACGTCCTGACTTTC
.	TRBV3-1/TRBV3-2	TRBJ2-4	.	CASSQEFTVSRGPRGAKNIQYF	TGTGCCAGCAGCCAAGAGTTCACTGTGTCCCGTGGACCACGGGGGGCCAAAAACATTCAGTACTTC
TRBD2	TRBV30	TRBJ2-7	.	CAWSGSLAGSSYEQYF	TGTGCCTGGAGCGGATCTCTAGCGGGGAGCTCCTACGAGCAGTACTTC
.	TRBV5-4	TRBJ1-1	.	CASSLAGLTEAFF	TGTGCCAGCAGCTTAGCGGGGCTCACTGAAGCTTTCTTT
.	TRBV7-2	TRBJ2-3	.	CASSLAGADTQYF	TGTGCCAGCAGCTTAGCGGGAGCAGATACGCAGTATTTT
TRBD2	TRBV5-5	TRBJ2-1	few	CASSRTNPSGSKNEQFF	TGTGCCAGCAGCCGGACCAACCCTAGCGGGAGTAAAAATGAGCAGTTCTTC
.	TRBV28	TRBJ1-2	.	CASSATRSWGYGYTF	TGTGCCAGCAGTGCTACGAGGTCTTGGGGCTATGGCTACACCTTC
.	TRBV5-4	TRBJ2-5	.	CASSFGLETQYF	TGTGCCAGCAGCTTTGGATTGGAGACCCAGTACTTC
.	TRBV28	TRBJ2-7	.	CASSLGRWNRSSYEQYF	TGTGCCAGCAGTTTAGGTCGATGGAACAGGAGCTCCTACGAGCAGTACTTC
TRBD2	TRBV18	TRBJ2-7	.	CASSPTSGSRSEQYF	TGTGCCAGCTCACCCACTAGCGGGAGTCGGAGCGAGCAGTACTTC
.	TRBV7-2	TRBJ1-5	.	CASSIGHTDSNQPQHF	TGTGCCAGCAGCATCGGCCATACCGATAGCAATCAGCCCCAGCATTTT
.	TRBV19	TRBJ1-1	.	CASSTSLREATEAFF	TGTGCCAGTAGTACGTCGTTGAGAGAGGCCACTGAAGCTTTCTTT
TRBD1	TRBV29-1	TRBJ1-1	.	CSVEDTGGVTEAFF	TGCAGCGTTGAAGACACAGGGGGAGTCACTGAAGCTTTCTTT
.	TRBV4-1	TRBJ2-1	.	CASSQGPATGRNEQFF	TGCGCCAGCAGCCAAGGACCCGCTACGGGTAGGAATGAGCAGTTCTTC
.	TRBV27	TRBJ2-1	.	CASSPLLTNEQFF	TGTGCCAGCAGCCCTCTCTTAACCAATGAGCAGTTCTTC
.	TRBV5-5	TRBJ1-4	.	CASSWRDLSTNEKLFF	TGTGCCAGCAGCTGGAGGGACCTTTCAACTAATGAAAAACTGTTTTTT
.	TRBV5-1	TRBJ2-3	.	CASSPSTTDTQYF	TGCGCCAGCAGCCCATCGACCACAGATACGCAGTATTTT
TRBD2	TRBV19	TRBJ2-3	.	CASSWSSGRSDTQYF	TGTGCCAGTAGCTGGTCTAGCGGGAGATCAGATACGCAGTATTTT
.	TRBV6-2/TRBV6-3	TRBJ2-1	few	CASSLTVEQFF	TGTGCCAGCAGTCTAACGGTTGAGCAGTTCTTC
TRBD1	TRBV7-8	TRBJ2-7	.	CASSRRQGADEQYF	TGTGCCAGCAGCCGTAGACAGGGGGCCGACGAGCAGTACTTC
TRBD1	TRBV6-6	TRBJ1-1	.	CASSRISTVTGGFPEAFF	TGTGCCAGCAGTCGTATCTCCACTGTGACAGGGGGCTTTCCTGAAGCTTTCTTT
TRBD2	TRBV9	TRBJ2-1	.	CASSASGLAGVNEQFF	TGTGCCAGCAGCGCCTCAGGACTAGCGGGAGTCAATGAGCAGTTCTTC
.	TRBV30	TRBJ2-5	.	CAWSVKETQYF	TGTGCCTGGAGTGTGAAGGAGACCCAGTACTTC
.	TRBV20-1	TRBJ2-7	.	CSAPQSREQYF	TGCAGTGCTCCTCAGAGTCGCGAGCAGTACTTC
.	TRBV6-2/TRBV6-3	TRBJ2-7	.	CASSFRQGEQYF	TGTGCCAGCAGTTTCAGGCAAGGGGAGCAGTACTTC
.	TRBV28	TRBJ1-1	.	CASTSPQGWGNTEAFF	TGTGCCAGCACCTCCCCACAGGGATGGGGGAACACTGAAGCTTTCTTT
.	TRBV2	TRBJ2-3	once	CASTRGPSTDTQYF	TGTGCCAGCACTCGAGGCCCCAGCACAGATACGCAGTATTTT